The rows below give T cell receptor beta chains drawn from one sample of a study of cytomegalovirus exposure and HLA in healthy donors. TCRdb keeps only in-frame clones here, not all; method: immunoSEQ multiplex PCR. In the table there are approximately 79,000 clones, 60% to 85% of which are singletons. Sequenced: PBMCs. These TCRs come from a male donor in good health and CMV-seropositive. Both conserved end residues are part of each CDR3. A D gene is named only where the DNA matches it firmly.

j_call	cdr3_length	v_call	d_call	cdr3_aa	cdr3_nt
TRBJ1-1	14	TRBV11-2	-	CASSLGAFNTEAFF	TGTGCCAGCAGCTTGGGGGCGTTCAACACTGAAGCTTTCTTT
TRBJ1-4	15	TRBV7-9	-	CASSWAGATNEKLFF	TGTGCCAGCAGCTGGGCAGGGGCGACTAATGAAAAACTGTTTTTT
TRBJ2-7	19	TRBV11-2	TRBD2	CASSLYGLAGISSGYEQYF	TGTGCCAGCAGCCTGTATGGACTAGCGGGAATCAGTTCGGGGTACGAGCAGTACTTC
TRBJ1-2	11	TRBV28	-	CASMSVRGYTF	TGTGCCAGCATGTCGGTCCGAGGCTACACCTTC
TRBJ1-5	15	TRBV30	-	CAWSGAASSNQPQHF	TGTGCCTGGAGTGGCGCCGCAAGCAGCAATCAGCCCCAGCATTTT
TRBJ1-5	16	TRBV19	TRBD1	CASGGQGRFSNQPQHF	TGTGCCAGTGGGGGACAGGGTCGATTTAGCAATCAGCCCCAGCATTTT
TRBJ2-5	16	TRBV28	-	CASSSPRGSNGETQYF	TGTGCCAGCAGTTCCCCCCGGGGGAGCAACGGAGAGACCCAGTACTTC
TRBJ2-7	15	TRBV6-1	-	CASSVWGGLSYEQYF	TGTGCCAGCAGTGTTTGGGGGGGCCTCAGCTACGAGCAGTACTTC
TRBJ2-3	16	TRBV28	TRBD2	CASSLLAGGGKDTQYF	TGTGCCAGCAGTTTGCTAGCGGGAGGCGGTAAAGATACGCAGTATTTT
TRBJ1-5	14	TRBV5-6	TRBD1	CASSADRFNQPQHF	TGTGCCAGCAGCGCGGACAGGTTCAATCAGCCCCAGCATTTT